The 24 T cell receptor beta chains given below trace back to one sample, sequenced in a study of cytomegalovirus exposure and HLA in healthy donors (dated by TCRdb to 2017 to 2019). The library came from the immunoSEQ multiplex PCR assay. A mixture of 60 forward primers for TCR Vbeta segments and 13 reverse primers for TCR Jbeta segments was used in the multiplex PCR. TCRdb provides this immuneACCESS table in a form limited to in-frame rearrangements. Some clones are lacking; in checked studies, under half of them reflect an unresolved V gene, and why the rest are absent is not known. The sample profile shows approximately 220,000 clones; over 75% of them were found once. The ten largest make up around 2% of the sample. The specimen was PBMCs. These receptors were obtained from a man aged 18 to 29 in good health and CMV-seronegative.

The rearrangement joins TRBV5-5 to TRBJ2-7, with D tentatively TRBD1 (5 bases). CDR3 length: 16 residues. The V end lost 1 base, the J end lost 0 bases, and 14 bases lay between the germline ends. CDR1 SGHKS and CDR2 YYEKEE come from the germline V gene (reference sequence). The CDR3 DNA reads TGTGCCAGCAGCTTGTCAACAGGACCGGTCTCCTACGAGCAGTACTTC. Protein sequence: CASSLSTGPVSYEQYF.

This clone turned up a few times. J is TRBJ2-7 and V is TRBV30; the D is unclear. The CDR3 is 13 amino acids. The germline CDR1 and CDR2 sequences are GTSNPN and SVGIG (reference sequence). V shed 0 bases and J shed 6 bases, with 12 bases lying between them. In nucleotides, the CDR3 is TGTGCCTGGAGTGTAGCATTGCCGGGCGAGCAGTACTTC. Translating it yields CAWSVALPGEQYF.

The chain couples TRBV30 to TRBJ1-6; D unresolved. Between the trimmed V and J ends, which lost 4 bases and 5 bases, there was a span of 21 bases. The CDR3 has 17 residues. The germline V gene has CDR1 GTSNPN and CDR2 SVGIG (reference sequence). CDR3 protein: CAWTKKSTGWNNSPLHF. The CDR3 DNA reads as TGTGCCTGGACCAAGAAGAGTACGGGGTGGAATAATTCACCCCTCCACTTT.

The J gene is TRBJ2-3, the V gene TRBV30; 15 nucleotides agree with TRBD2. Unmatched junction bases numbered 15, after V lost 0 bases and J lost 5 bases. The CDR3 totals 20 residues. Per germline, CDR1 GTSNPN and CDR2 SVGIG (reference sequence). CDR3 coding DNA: TGTGCCTGGAGTGTTAGTAGGACTAGCGGGGGGGATCGGGTTTTAGATACGCAGTATTTT. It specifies CAWSVSRTSGGDRVLDTQYF. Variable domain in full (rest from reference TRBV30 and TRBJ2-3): SQTIHQWPATLVQPVGSPLSLECTVEGTSNPNLYWYRQAAGRGLQLLFYSVGIGQISSEVPQNLSASRPQDRQFILSSKKLLLSDSGFYLCAWSVSRTSGGDRVLDTQYFGPGTRLTVL.

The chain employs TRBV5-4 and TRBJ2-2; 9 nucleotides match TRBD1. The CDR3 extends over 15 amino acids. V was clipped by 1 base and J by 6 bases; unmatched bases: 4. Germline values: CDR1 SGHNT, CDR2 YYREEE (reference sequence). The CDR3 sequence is CASSLLGQGSGELFF. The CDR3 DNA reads TGTGCCAGCAGCTTGCTTGGACAGGGGTCCGGGGAGCTGTTTTTT.

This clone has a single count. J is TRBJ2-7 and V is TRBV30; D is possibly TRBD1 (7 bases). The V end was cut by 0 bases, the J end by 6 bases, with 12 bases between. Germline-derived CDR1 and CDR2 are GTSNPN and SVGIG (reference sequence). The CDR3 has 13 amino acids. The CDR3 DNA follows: TGTGCCTGGAGTGTATTTCAGGGGGGCGAGCAGTACTTC. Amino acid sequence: CAWSVFQGGEQYF. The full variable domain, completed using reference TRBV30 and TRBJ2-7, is SQTIHQWPATLVQPVGSPLSLECTVEGTSNPNLYWYRQAAGRGLQLLFYSVGIGQISSEVPQNLSASRPQDRQFILSSKKLLLSDSGFYLCAWSVFQGGEQYFGPGTRLTVT.

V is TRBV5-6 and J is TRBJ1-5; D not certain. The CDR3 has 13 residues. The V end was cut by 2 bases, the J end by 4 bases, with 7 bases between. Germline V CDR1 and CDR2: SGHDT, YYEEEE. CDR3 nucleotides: TGTGCCAGCAGCTTTGGAGCGAATCAGCCCCAGCATTTT. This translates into CASSFGANQPQHF.

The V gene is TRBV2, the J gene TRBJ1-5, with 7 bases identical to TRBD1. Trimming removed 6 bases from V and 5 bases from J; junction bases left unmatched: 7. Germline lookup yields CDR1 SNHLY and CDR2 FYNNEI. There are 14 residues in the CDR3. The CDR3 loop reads CASRTTGIDQPQHF. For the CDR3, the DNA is TGTGCCAGCAGGACGACAGGGATCGATCAGCCCCAGCATTTT.

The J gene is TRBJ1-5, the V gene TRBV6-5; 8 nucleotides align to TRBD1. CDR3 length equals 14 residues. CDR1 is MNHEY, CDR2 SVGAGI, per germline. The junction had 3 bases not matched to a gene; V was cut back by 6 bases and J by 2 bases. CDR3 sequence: CASRLQGGNQPQHF. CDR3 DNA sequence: TGTGCCAGCAGATTACAGGGGGGCAATCAGCCCCAGCATTTT.

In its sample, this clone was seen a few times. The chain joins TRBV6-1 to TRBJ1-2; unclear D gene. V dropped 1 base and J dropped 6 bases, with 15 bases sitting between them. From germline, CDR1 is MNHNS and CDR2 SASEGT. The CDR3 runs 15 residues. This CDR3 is CASSEVLGGSNGYTF. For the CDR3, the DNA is TGTGCCAGCAGTGAAGTCCTAGGTGGGTCTAATGGCTACACCTTC.

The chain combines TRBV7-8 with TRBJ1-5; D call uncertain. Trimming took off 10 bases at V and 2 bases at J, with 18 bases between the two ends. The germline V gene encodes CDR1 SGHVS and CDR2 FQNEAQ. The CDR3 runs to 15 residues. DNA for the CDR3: TGTGCCACCAGAAGTTTTGAGGGCGGCAATCAGCCCCAGCATTTT. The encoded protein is CATRSFEGGNQPQHF.

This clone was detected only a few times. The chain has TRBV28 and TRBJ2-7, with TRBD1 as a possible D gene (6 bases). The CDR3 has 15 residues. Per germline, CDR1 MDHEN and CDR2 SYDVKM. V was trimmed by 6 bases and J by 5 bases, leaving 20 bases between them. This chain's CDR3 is CASSATRGSRDEQYF. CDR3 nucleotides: TGTGCCAGCAGCGCGACCAGGGGCAGCAGAGACGAGCAGTACTTC. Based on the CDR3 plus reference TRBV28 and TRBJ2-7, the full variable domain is DVKVTQSSRYLVKRTGEKVFLECVQDMDHENMFWYRQDPGLGLRLIYFSYDVKMKEKGDIPEGYSVSREKKERFSLILESASTNQTSMYLCASSATRGSRDEQYFGPGTRLTVT.

CDR3 amino acids: CAISGSSASTPQETQYF. Here the CDR3 DNA reads TGTGCCATCAGTGGGTCTAGCGCTTCCACCCCCCAAGAGACCCAGTACTTC. The J gene is TRBJ2-5, the V gene TRBV10-3, with D perhaps TRBD2 (6 bases). CDR1 is ENHRY and CDR2 is SYGVKD in the germline V gene. The CDR3 extends over 17 amino acids. V dropped 4 bases and J dropped 1 base, with 19 bases sitting between them.

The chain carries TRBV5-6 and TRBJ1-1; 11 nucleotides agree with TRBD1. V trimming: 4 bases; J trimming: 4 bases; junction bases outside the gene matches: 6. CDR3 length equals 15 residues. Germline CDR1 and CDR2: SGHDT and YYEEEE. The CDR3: CASSKRTGGPTEAFF. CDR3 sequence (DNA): TGTGCCAGCAGCAAACGGACAGGGGGCCCCACTGAAGCTTTCTTT.

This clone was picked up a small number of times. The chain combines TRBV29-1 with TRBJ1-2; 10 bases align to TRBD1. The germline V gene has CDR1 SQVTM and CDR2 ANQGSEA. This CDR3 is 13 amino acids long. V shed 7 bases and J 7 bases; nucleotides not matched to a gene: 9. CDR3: CSALGTGVGGYTF. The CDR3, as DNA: TGCAGCGCCCTCGGGACAGGGGTTGGTGGCTACACCTTC.

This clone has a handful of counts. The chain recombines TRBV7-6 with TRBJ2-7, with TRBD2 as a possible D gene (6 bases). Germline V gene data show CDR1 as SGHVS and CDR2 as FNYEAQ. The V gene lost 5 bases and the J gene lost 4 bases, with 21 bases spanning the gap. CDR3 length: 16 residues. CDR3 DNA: TGTGCCAGCAGCCCGACCCCTGGGCGGGAATCATACGAGCAGTACTTC. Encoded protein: CASSPTPGRESYEQYF.

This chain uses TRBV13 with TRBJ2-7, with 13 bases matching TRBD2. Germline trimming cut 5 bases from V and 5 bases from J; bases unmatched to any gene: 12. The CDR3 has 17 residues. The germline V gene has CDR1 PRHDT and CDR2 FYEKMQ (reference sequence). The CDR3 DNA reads TGTGCCAGCAGCCCTGGGACTAGCGGGATTGAGCAGGACGAGCAGTACTTC. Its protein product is CASSPGTSGIEQDEQYF.

The CDR3, as DNA: TGTGCCAGCAGCTTAGGTGGCGGCCCTAATGAAAAACTGTTTTTT. As protein: CASSLGGGPNEKLFF. This chain uses TRBV7-9 with TRBJ1-4, with D hard to call. Germline lookup yields CDR1 SEHNR and CDR2 FQNEAQ (reference sequence). Trimming took off 1 base at V and 3 bases at J, with 9 bases between the two ends. The CDR3 runs to 15 residues.

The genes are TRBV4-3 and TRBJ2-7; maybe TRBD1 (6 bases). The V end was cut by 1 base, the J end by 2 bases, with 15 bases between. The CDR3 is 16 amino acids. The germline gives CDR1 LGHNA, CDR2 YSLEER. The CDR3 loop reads CASSQGDQGPPYEQYF. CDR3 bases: TGCGCCAGCAGCCAAGGGGACCAGGGGCCTCCCTACGAGCAGTACTTC.

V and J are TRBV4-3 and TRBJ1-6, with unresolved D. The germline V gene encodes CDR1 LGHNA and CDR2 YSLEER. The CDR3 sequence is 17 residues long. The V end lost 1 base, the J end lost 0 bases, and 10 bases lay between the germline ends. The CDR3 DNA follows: TGCGCCAGCAGCCAAGGGGCAGCTAACTCCTATAATTCACCCCTCCACTTT. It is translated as CASSQGAANSYNSPLHF.

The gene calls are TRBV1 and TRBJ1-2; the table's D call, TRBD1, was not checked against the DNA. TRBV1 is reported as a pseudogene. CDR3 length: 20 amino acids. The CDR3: CTSSQYSPGGTGGGYYGYTF. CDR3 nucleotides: TGCACCAGCAGCCAATACTCTCCCGGGGGGACAGGGGGGGGTTACTATGGCTACACCTTC.

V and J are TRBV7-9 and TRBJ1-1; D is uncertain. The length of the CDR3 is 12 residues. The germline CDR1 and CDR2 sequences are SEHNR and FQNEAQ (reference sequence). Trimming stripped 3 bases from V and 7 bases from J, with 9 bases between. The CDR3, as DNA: TGTGCCAGCAGCTTTAGTAGCGGTGAAGCTTTCTTT. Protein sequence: CASSFSSGEAFF.

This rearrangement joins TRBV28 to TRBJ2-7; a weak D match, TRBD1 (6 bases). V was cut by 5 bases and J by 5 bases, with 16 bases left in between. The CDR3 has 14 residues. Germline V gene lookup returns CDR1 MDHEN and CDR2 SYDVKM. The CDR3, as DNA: TGTGCCAGCAGTCAGCCCCCAGGGGTTGACGAGCAGTACTTC. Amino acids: CASSQPPGVDEQYF.

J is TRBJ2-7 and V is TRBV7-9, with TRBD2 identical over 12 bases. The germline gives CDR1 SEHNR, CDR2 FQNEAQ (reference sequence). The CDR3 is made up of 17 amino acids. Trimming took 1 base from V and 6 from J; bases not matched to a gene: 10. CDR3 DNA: TGTGCCAGCAGCTTAGGGGGAACTAGCGGGAGGATACCCGAGCAGTACTTC. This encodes CASSLGGTSGRIPEQYF.